This note documents a single T cell receptor beta chain sequence. The data are from a study of T cells in Graves' hyperthyroidism and ophthalmopathy. The source material, RNA transcripts, was used to amplify TCR beta CDR3 regions. HTBI primers were the set used in a first-round RT-PCR of the TCR CDR3. TCRdb re-derived calls from the multiplex PCR reads in MiXCR, one entry per CDR3 protein. The sample includes 450,000 to 700,000 distinct CDR3 sequences, about 45% of them seen just once. Diagnoses were established using clinical symptoms, serum thyroxine and TRAb, thyroid ultrasound and orbital computed tomography. The germline CDR1 and CDR2 sequences are GTSNPN and SVGIG (reference sequence). The CDR3 contains 14 residues. Germline trimming cut 4 bases from V and 6 bases from J; bases unmatched to any gene: 11.

The genes are TRBV30 and TRBJ2-5, with 7 bases matching TRBD2. The sequence derives from an adult woman with Graves' disease, either hyperthyroidism or ophthalmopathy (not recorded which). The sequenced sample was peripheral blood or thyroid tissue (not recorded which). The CDR3 region is CAWTTGLGEKTQYF. DNA of the CDR3: TGTGCCTGGACCACCGGACTAGGGGAGAAGACCCAGTACTTC.